The rows below give T cell receptor beta chains drawn from one sample of a study of shared clonotypes between healthy human individuals. The method was immunoSEQ multiplex PCR; TCRdb's version includes in-frame clones alone and lacks a portion of them. The sample lists about 800,000 clones; around 96% were seen once. Sequenced input: naive CD8+ T cells sorted from blood. These receptors originate from a man aged 30-40 years in good health. The CDR3 runs from the conserved cysteine through the conserved F or W. Fields, in order: J gene, V gene, clone size, CDR3 protein. Clone size appears in some rows only: once, few, many, or a class for an expanded clone.

TRBJ1-4 | TRBV7-9 | - | CASSWGQEEANEKLFF
TRBJ2-7 | TRBV27 | - | CASSPGLAGVLREQYF
TRBJ1-1 | TRBV28 | - | CASSFRGSEAFF
TRBJ2-2 | TRBV6-6 | - | CASSYAESNTGELFF
TRBJ1-2 | TRBV18 | - | CASSRPRSYGYTF
TRBJ2-1 | TRBV11-2 | - | CASSLDGFTHEQFF
TRBJ2-7 | TRBV29-1 | - | CSVVRSTSYEQYF
TRBJ2-7 | TRBV5-6 | - | CASSFRALGQDPYEQYF
TRBJ2-7 | TRBV5-1 | - | CASSLAWGAGTSYEQYF
TRBJ2-7 | TRBV29-1 | - | CSVIPSGTENYEQYF
TRBJ2-7 | TRBV2 | - | CASSVGVNYEQYF
TRBJ2-7 | TRBV7-8 | few | CASSHGAGLSYEQYF
TRBJ2-7 | TRBV29-1 | - | CSVERGLAGAGEQYF
TRBJ2-5 | TRBV2 | - | CASSVMDPTPQETQYF
TRBJ2-7 | TRBV4-3 | - | CASSLRGWGEQYF
TRBJ2-1 | TRBV7-6 | once | CASSLGQYNEQFF
TRBJ2-5 | TRBV14 | few | CASSQGEGLQETQYF
TRBJ2-1 | TRBV5-6 | - | CASSLGSLASVGEQFF
TRBJ1-2 | TRBV29-1 | - | CSVEDGDTYGYTF
TRBJ2-5 | TRBV5-4 | - | CASSSPRAGEGETQYF
TRBJ2-7 | TRBV4-3 | - | CASSQDVYGAVYEQYF
TRBJ1-5 | TRBV6-6 | - | CATAYSNQPQHF
TRBJ1-1 | TRBV5-1 | - | CASSLSQDRVTEAFF
TRBJ1-1 | TRBV7-9 | - | CASSITAPEAFF
TRBJ2-1 | TRBV7-6 | once | CASSLIAGGSYNEQFF
TRBJ2-7 | TRBV5-1 | once | CASSFRQGRLDEQYF
TRBJ1-1 | TRBV27 | - | CASSLTRRVHTEAFF
TRBJ2-2 | TRBV6-1 | - | CASSEQGQGTGELFF
TRBJ2-7 | TRBV18 | - | CASSPRPGSSYEQYF
TRBJ2-2 | TRBV5-1 | - | CASSWGTGNTGELFF
TRBJ2-1 | TRBV11-3 | once | CASSLNRGDEQFF
TRBJ1-1 | TRBV7-9 | - | CASSLQIVRNTEAFF
TRBJ2-2 | TRBV7-6 | - | CASSLEANTGELFF
TRBJ2-3 | TRBV10-3 | - | CASQSADTDTQYF
TRBJ2-1 | TRBV7-9 | once | CASSSPPATEQFF
TRBJ2-7 | TRBV2 | once | CASSATYEQYF
TRBJ2-1 | TRBV6-5 | once | CASSRSGLSGNEQFF
TRBJ2-7 | TRBV5-4 | - | CASSPIPMGSYEQYF
TRBJ2-7 | TRBV7-3 | - | CASSPPRLAGGQVGYEQYF
TRBJ1-5 | TRBV27 | - | CASSFGRGPNQPQHF
TRBJ2-7 | TRBV5-1 | - | CASSLEGTSGSSEQYF
TRBJ1-1 | TRBV28 | few | CASRRRDRGLDTEAFF
TRBJ2-3 | TRBV5-6 | - | CASSVIQGAVTDTQYF
TRBJ1-3 | TRBV28 | - | CASSPTGSISGNTIYF
TRBJ2-3 | TRBV4-1 | - | CASRSTILGDTQYF